This T cell receptor beta chain was captured by sequencing in a study of identical twins. Deletions cut 7 bases from V and 10 bases from J, with 11 bases between. In germline, CDR1 is MNHEY, CDR2 SVGEGT. The CDR3 length is 11 residues. Study observations and caveats: Cord blood's abundant beta clonotypes had fewer insertions, unlike memory repertoires.

Template switching added a universal primer binding site, and final cDNA carried unique molecular identifiers. TCRdb itself ran the 5' RACE reads through MiXCR, one entry per CDR3 protein. The table shows about 530,000 distinct CDR3 sequences, with about a fifth occurring only once. There are a few counts of this clonotype. Its antigen is undetermined. The same sample was also studied in work on yellow fever vaccine responses in identical twins. That source reports: The T cell response to vaccination in identical twins was reportedly partly convergent and partly personalized.

The TCR sequence derives from a woman aged 18 to 35 in good health. This sequence joins TRBV6-2 or TRBV6-3 and TRBJ2-1; D ambiguous. The specimen sequenced was CD4+ T cells sorted from blood. The CDR3 here is CASNTLREQFF. DNA for the CDR3: TGTGCCAGCAATACATTACGCGAGCAGTTCTTC.